This passage covers 7 T cell receptor beta chains from one sample sequenced in a study of human T cells and chemical hapten exposure. The time point: pre-sensitization, week 0. Indicated treatment: therapeutic diphenylcyclopropenone sensitization with weekly scalp DPC. TCRdb ran MiXCR on the RACE reads and lists one entry per CDR3 protein. The sample lists approximately 260,000 distinct CDR3 sequences; almost 8% were seen once. Sequencing used whole blood, obtained in connection with sensitization to the hapten diphenylcyclopropenone (DPC). Receptors were obtained from a man aged 18-30 years with alopecia areata. Some clones in this sample may be carry-over from other donors' samples.

This chain joins TRBV7-9 and TRBJ1-5; 8 positions agree with TRBD1. Germline CDR1 SEHNR, CDR2 FQNEAQ (reference sequence). This CDR3 has 16 amino acids. The V segment lost 1 base and the J segment 7 bases; nucleotides outside the gene matches: 9. CDR3 region: CASSLGQGAAGQPQHF. DNA for the CDR3: TGTGCCAGCAGCTTAGGGCAGGGGGCTGCTGGCCAGCCCCAGCATTTT.

The V gene is TRBV27, the J gene TRBJ2-7; D possibly matches TRBD1 or TRBD2 (5 bases each). V lost 6 bases, J lost 5 bases, and 23 bases lay in between. Germline loops: CDR1 MNHEY, CDR2 SMNVEV (reference sequence). The CDR3 is 16 amino acids. The chain's CDR3 is CASSRDVGFPLNEQYF. In nucleotides, the CDR3 is TGTGCCAGCAGCCGGGACGTGGGGTTTCCGTTGAACGAGCAGTACTTC.

The chain is built from TRBV28 and TRBJ1-6; D not resolved. CDR1 MDHEN and CDR2 SYDVKM come from the germline V gene. This CDR3 spans 14 amino acids. V gave up 5 bases and J gave up 3 bases, with 8 bases separating them. As DNA, the CDR3 is TGTGCCAGCAGTCCCGTAGGCTATAATTCACCCCTCCACTTT. As protein: CASSPVGYNSPLHF.

The chain combines TRBV2 with TRBJ1-1; D not certain. CDR3 length: 15 amino acids. Trimming pared 3 bases from V and 0 bases from J, leaving 11 bases between. Per germline, CDR1 SNHLY and CDR2 FYNNEI. The CDR3 DNA follows: TGTGCCAGCAGTGATGGGAAAAGCTTGAACACTGAAGCTTTCTTT. It specifies CASSDGKSLNTEAFF.

A few counts support this clonotype. The J gene is TRBJ1-5, the V gene TRBV12-3 or TRBV12-4, with D possibly TRBD1 on 5 matching bases. V lost 6 bases to trimming and J lost 3 bases, with 15 bases between them. The CDR3 runs 15 residues. In DNA, the CDR3 is TGTGCCAGCAGCACGGGGCAGGAACTCAATCAGCCCCAGCATTTT. Its protein is CASSTGQELNQPQHF.

The chain carries TRBV6-6 and TRBJ1-2; possible D gene TRBD1, 6 bases. Per germline, CDR1 MNHNY and CDR2 SVGAGI (reference sequence). The CDR3 covers 15 residues. Trimming took off 5 bases at V and 4 bases at J, with 17 bases between the two ends. CDR3 DNA: TGTGCCAGCAGTGGGGGGCGTGGAGGATTCTATGGCTACACCTTC. Translating it yields CASSGGRGGFYGYTF.

This clonotype was observed a few times. The chain combines TRBV2 with TRBJ2-3; 8 positions agree with TRBD2. Germline V gives CDR1 SNHLY, CDR2 FYNNEI. The CDR3 length is 17 residues. Trimming took 8 bases from V and 0 from J; bases not matched to a gene: 13. CDR3 DNA sequence: TGTGCCAGCTGGGTAGCGGGGCAGGCCCTTAGCACAGATACGCAGTATTTT. It is translated as CASWVAGQALSTDTQYF.